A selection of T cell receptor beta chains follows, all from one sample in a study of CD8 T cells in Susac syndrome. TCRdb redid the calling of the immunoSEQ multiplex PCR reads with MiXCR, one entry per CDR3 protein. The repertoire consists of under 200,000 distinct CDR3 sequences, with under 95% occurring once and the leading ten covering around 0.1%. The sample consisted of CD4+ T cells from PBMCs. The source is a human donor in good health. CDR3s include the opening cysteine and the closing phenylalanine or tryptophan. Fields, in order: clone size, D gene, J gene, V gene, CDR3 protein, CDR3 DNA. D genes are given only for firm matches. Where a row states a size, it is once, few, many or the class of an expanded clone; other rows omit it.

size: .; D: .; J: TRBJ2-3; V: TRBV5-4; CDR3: CASSQVTRHTDTQYF; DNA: TGTGCCAGCAGTCAGGTAACCCGCCACACAGATACGCAGTATTTT
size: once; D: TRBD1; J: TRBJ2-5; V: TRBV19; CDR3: CASSDTGVIRETQYF; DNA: TGTGCCAGTAGCGATACAGGGGTTATCCGAGAGACCCAGTACTTC
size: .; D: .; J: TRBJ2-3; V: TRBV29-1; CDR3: CSVARALRDTQYF; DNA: TGCAGCGTCGCCCGAGCCCTTCGCGATACGCAGTATTTT
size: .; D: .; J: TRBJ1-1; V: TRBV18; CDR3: CASSRIGGGTEAFF; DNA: TGTGCCAGCTCCCGAATCGGGGGAGGCACTGAAGCTTTCTTT
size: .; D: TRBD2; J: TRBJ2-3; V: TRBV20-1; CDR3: CSAPRGAGGPDTQYF; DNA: TGCAGTGCTCCCCGCGGAGCGGGGGGCCCAGATACGCAGTATTTT
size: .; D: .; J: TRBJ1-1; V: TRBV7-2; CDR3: CASSLGRGPLSGEAFF; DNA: TGTGCCAGCAGCTTGGGTCGGGGGCCGCTTTCAGGAGAAGCTTTCTTT
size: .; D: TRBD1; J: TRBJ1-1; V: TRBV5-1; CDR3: CASRLDRENTEAFF; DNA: TGCGCCAGCAGATTGGACAGGGAGAACACTGAAGCTTTCTTT
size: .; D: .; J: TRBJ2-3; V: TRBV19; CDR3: CASTTLAQSTDTQYF; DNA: TGTGCCAGTACCACCCTAGCGCAAAGCACAGATACGCAGTATTTT
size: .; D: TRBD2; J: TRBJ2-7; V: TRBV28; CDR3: CASSGSGGAGYEQYF; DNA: TGTGCCAGCAGTGGTAGCGGGGGGGCCGGGTACGAGCAGTACTTC
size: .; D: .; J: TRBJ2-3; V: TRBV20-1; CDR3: CSASPAGRGGRADTQYF; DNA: TGCAGTGCTAGTCCCGCGGGAAGGGGGGGCCGCGCAGATACGCAGTATTTT
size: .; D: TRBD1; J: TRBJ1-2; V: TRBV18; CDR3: CASSRGGTNYGYTF; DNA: TGTGCCAGCTCACGAGGGGGCACTAACTATGGCTACACCTTC
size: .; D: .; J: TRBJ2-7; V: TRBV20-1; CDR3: CSARVTVLYEQYF; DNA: TGCAGTGCTAGGGTGACGGTACTCTACGAGCAGTACTTC
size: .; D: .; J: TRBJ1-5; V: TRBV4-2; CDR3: CASSRAATGNQPQHF; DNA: TGTGCCAGCAGCCGGGCGGCGACAGGAAATCAGCCCCAGCATTTT
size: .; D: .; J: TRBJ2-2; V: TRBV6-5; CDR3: CASSYFQRNGELFF; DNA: TGTGCCAGCAGTTACTTCCAAAGGAACGGGGAGCTGTTTTTT
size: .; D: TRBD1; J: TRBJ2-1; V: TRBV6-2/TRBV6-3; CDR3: CASSYSTRPGQGGGNEQFF; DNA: TGTGCCAGCAGTTACTCGACGCGACCGGGACAGGGGGGAGGCAATGAGCAGTTCTTC
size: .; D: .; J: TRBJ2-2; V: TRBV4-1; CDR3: CASSQGGLVGIGTGELFF; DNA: TGCGCCAGCAGCCAAGGGGGGCTAGTTGGGATTGGCACCGGGGAGCTGTTTTTT
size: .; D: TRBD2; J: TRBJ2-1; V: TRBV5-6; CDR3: CASSVILGIAGSEQFF; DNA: TGTGCCAGCAGTGTCATTTTGGGAATAGCGGGGAGTGAGCAGTTCTTC
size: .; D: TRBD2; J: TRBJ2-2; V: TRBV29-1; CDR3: CSAGLTSGSNTGELFF; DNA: TGCAGCGCCGGACTAACTAGCGGATCGAACACCGGGGAGCTGTTTTTT
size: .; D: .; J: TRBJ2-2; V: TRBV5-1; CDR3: CASSLFVTPGGELFF; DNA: TGCGCCAGCAGCTTGTTCGTCACCCCTGGCGGGGAGCTGTTTTTT
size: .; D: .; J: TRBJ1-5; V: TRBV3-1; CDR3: CASSEGAGGLNQPQHF; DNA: TGTGCCAGCAGCGAGGGAGCCGGGGGCCTGAATCAGCCCCAGCATTTT
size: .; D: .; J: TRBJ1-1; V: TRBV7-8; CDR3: CASSFDLITEAFF; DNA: TGTGCCAGCAGCTTTGACTTGATAACTGAAGCTTTCTTT
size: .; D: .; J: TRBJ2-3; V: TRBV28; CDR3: CASSPQGPNTQYF; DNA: TGTGCCAGCAGTCCTCAAGGGCCTAATACGCAGTATTTT
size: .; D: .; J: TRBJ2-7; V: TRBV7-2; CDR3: CASSSRSGPYEQYF; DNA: TGTGCCAGCAGCTCCAGAAGCGGACCCTACGAGCAGTACTTC
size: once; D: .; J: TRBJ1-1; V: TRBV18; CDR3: CASSLKQGRDTEAFF; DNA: TGTGCCAGCTCACTGAAACAGGGCCGGGACACTGAAGCTTTCTTT
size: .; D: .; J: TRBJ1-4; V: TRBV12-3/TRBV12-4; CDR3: CASSLGASGGKLFF; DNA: TGTGCCAGCAGTTTAGGCGCATCAGGCGGAAAACTGTTTTTT
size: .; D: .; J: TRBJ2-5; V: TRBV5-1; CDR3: CASSPPQSRGQETQYF; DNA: TGCGCCAGCAGCCCCCCCCAGTCCCGGGGTCAAGAGACCCAGTACTTC
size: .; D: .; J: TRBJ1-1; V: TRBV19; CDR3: CASRIPGGIAFF; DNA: TGTGCCAGTAGGATCCCCGGGGGGATAGCTTTCTTT
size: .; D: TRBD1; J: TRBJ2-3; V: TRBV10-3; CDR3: CAISYGQVTDTQYF; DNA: TGTGCCATCAGCTACGGACAGGTCACAGATACGCAGTATTTT
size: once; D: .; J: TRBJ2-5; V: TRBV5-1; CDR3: CASSRLLGRRETQYF; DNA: TGCGCCAGCAGCAGGCTTTTAGGGCGAAGAGAGACCCAGTACTTC
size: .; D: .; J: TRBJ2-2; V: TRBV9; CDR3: CASSVFGSGANTGELFF; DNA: TGTGCCAGCAGCGTATTTGGGTCCGGGGCGAACACCGGGGAGCTGTTTTTT
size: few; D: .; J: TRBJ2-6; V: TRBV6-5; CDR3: CASSYPGPSGANVLTF; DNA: TGTGCCAGCAGTTACCCCGGCCCTTCTGGGGCCAACGTCCTGACTTTC
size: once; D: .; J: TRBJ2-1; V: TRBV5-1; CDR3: CASSLVPGTSYNEQFF; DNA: TGCGCCAGCAGCTTGGTCCCGGGGACCTCCTACAATGAGCAGTTCTTC
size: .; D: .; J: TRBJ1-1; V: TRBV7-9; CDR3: CASSFARQIMNTEAFF; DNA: TGTGCCAGCAGCTTTGCCCGACAGATAATGAACACTGAAGCTTTCTTT
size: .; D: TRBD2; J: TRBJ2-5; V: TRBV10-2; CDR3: CASRRESGGQTQYF; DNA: TGCGCCAGCAGGAGGGAAAGCGGGGGACAGACCCAGTACTTC
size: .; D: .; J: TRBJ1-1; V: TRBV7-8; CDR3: CASSLVGSLNTEAFF; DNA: TGTGCCAGCAGCTTAGTTGGGTCTTTAAACACTGAAGCTTTCTTT
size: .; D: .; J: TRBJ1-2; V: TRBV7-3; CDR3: CASSLTGTLTF; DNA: TGTGCCAGCAGCTTAACTGGCACGCTCACCTTC
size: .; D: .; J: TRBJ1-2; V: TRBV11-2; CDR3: CASSRPPNYGYTF; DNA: TGTGCCAGCAGCCGCCCGCCTAACTATGGCTACACCTTC
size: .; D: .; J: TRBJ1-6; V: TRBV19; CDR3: CASSIRTYNSPLHF; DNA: TGTGCCAGTAGTATTCGGACGTATAATTCACCCCTCCACTTT
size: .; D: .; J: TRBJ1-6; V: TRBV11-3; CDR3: CASSLGPVANSPLHF; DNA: TGTGCCAGCAGCTTAGGACCCGTCGCTAATTCACCCCTCCACTTT
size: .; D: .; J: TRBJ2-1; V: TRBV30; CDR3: CAWKRLVQGNEQFF; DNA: TGTGCCTGGAAGAGACTAGTTCAGGGCAATGAGCAGTTCTTC
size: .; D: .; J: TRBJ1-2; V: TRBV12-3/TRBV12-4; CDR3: CASSLGAPGYTF; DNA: TGTGCCAGCAGTTTAGGGGCCCCTGGCTACACCTTC
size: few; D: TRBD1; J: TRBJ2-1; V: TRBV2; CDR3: CASSLQGNEQFF; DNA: TGTGCCAGCAGTTTACAGGGGAATGAGCAGTTCTTC
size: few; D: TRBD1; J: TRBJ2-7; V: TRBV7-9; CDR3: CASSLEGQGGDEQYF; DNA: TGTGCCAGCAGCTTAGAGGGACAGGGAGGCGACGAGCAGTACTTC
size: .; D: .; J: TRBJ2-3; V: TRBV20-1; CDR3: CSASKFRESSADTQYF; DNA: TGCAGTGCTAGTAAGTTCCGGGAAAGTTCAGCAGATACGCAGTATTTT
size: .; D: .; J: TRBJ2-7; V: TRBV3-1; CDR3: CASGGYDSYEQYF; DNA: TGTGCCAGCGGGGGTTATGACTCCTACGAGCAGTACTTC
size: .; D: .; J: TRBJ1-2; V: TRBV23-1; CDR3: CASSRGDPNYGYTF; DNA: TGCGCCAGCAGTCGAGGGGACCCTAACTATGGCTACACCTTC
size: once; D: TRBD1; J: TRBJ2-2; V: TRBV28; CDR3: CASSAARGTATGELFF; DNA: TGTGCCAGCAGCGCAGCTAGAGGGACAGCCACCGGGGAGCTGTTTTTT
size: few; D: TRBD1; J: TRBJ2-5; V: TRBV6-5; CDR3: CASSLGQGFGETQYF; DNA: TGTGCCAGCAGTCTGGGACAGGGGTTTGGGGAGACCCAGTACTTC
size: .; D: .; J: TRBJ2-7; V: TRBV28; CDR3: CVTGKSSYEQYF; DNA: TGTGTGACGGGCAAAAGCTCCTACGAGCAGTACTTC
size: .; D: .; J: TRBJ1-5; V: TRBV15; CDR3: CATSRPGQPQHF; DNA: TGTGCCACCAGCAGGCCCGGGCAGCCCCAGCATTTT
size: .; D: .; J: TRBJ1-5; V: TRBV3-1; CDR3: CASGSGDQPQHF; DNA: TGTGCCAGCGGTTCAGGGGACCAGCCCCAGCATTTT
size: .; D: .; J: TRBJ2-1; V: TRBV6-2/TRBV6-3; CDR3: CASSHRLEQFF; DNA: TGTGCCAGCAGTCACCGGCTAGAGCAGTTCTTC
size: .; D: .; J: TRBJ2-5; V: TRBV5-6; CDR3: CASSLLSGLQETQYF; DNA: TGTGCCAGCAGCTTGCTTTCGGGACTGCAAGAGACCCAGTACTTC